Below are 23 T cell receptor beta chains sequenced from a single sample in a study of blood T cell repertoires in COVID-19. The data were produced by immunoSEQ multiplex PCR, yet TCRdb's version contains in-frame clones alone and is incomplete. The data show about 320,000 clones, approximately 88% seen once. Material: peripheral blood. The receptor set was obtained from a young woman with COVID-19, enrolled during active disease.

This clone was seen just once. The CDR3 reads CASSLGENTEAFF. CDR3 nucleotide sequence: TGTGCCAGCAGTTTAGGAGAGAACACTGAAGCTTTCTTT. This chain uses TRBV2 with TRBJ1-1, with D hard to call. The V end was cut by 5 bases, the J end by 1 base, with 8 bases between. The CDR3 covers 13 residues. Germline V gene data show CDR1 as SNHLY and CDR2 as FYNNEI.

The chain couples TRBV7-8 to TRBJ2-3; 7 bases are a match to TRBD1. V was pared by 5 bases and J by 7 bases, with 9 bases of the junction left unmatched. Germline V gene sequence: CDR1 SGHVS, CDR2 FQNEAQ. CDR3 length equals 14 residues. CDR3 coding DNA: TGTGCCAGCAGCACCCGGGACAGAAGGCATACGCAGTATTTT. The encoded protein is CASSTRDRRHTQYF.

The chain is built from TRBV5-6 and TRBJ2-7; the D gene is possibly TRBD2 (7 bases). From germline, CDR1 is SGHDT and CDR2 YYEEEE. This CDR3 is built from 14 residues. Trimming took 0 bases from V and 5 from J, leaving 12 bases between them. CDR3 sequence reads: CASSLEGGPDEQYV. In DNA form, the CDR3 reads TGTGCCAGCAGCTTGGAGGGGGGGCCGGACGAGCAGTACGTC.

The chain couples TRBV28 to TRBJ1-2; D not resolved. The V gene lost 6 bases and the J gene lost 7 bases, with 15 bases spanning the gap. The germline gives CDR1 MDHEN, CDR2 SYDVKM. The length of the CDR3 is 13 residues. For the CDR3, the DNA is TGTGCCAGCAGGCAGGACCCGAGCGGTGGCTACACCTTC. Its translation: CASRQDPSGGYTF.

In its sample, this clone was seen a few times. The chain uses TRBV28 and TRBJ2-1, with a weak D call TRBD1 (5 bases). CDR1 and CDR2 (germline): MDHEN, SYDVKM. The CDR3 sequence is 12 residues long. V lost 4 bases to trimming and J lost 13 bases, with 14 bases between them. CDR3 coding DNA: TGTGCCAGCAGTTCAGGCGGAACAGGACAGTTCTTC. As protein: CASSSGGTGQFF. Full variable domain (outside the CDR3, taken from reference TRBV28 and TRBJ2-1): DVKVTQSSRYLVKRTGEKVFLECVQDMDHENMFWYRQDPGLGLRLIYFSYDVKMKEKGDIPEGYSVSREKKERFSLILESASTNQTSMYLCASSSGGTGQFFGPGTRLTVL.

The chain joins TRBV6-6 to TRBJ1-6; maybe TRBD1 (5 bases). The CDR3 is 18 amino acids. Germline CDR1 MNHNY, CDR2 SVGAGI (reference sequence). V lost 5 bases and J lost 0, with 17 bases in between. The CDR3 loop is CASSRPGAASSYNSPLHF. CDR3 nucleotides: TGTGCCAGCAGTCGGCCTGGGGCTGCGAGCTCCTATAATTCACCCCTCCACTTT.

The chain joins TRBV11-1 to TRBJ2-1; D might be TRBD1 (6 bases). V lost 5 bases and J lost 4, with 15 bases in between. CDR1 and CDR2 (germline): SGHAT, FQDESV (reference sequence). The CDR3 spans 15 residues. CDR3 DNA: TGTGCCAGCAGCCCCGATTGGGGGCGGTACAATGAGCAGTTCTTC. Amino acids: CASSPDWGRYNEQFF. Together with reference TRBV11-1 and TRBJ2-1, the CDR3 gives the full variable domain: EAEVAQSPRYKITEKSQAVAFWCDPISGHATLYWYRQILGQGPELLVQFQDESVVDDSQLPKDRFSAERLKGVDSTLKIQPAELGDSAMYLCASSPDWGRYNEQFFGPGTRLTVL.

This clone is a singleton in its sample. This chain uses TRBV11-3 with TRBJ2-5; maybe TRBD2 (5 bases). Germline lookup yields CDR1 SGHNT and CDR2 YENEEA. The CDR3 has 14 amino acids. The germline V and J ends were trimmed by 5 bases and 7 bases, with 17 bases remaining between them. In DNA form, the CDR3 reads TGTGCCAGCAGCCCTACCGTCGGGGTTGGGACCCAGTACTTC. Encoded protein: CASSPTVGVGTQYF.

The chain joins TRBV7-2 to TRBJ1-2; 10 nucleotides agree with TRBD1. Germline CDR1 reads SGHTA; CDR2 reads FQGNSA. The CDR3 consists of 12 residues. The V segment lost 3 bases and the J segment 14 bases; nucleotides outside the gene matches: 6. CDR3 region: CASSFGQGGDTF. CDR3 DNA sequence: TGTGCCAGCAGCTTCGGACAGGGGGGGGATACCTTC.

The chain carries TRBV3-1 (or the pseudogene TRBV3-2) and TRBJ2-5; 11 bases are a match to TRBD2. The CDR3 is 15 residues long. Germline CDR1 is LGHDT and CDR2 is YNNKEL (reference sequence). With V trimmed by 3 bases and J by 4 bases, 4 bases remained unmatched. The CDR3: CASSHRLAGLETQYF. The CDR3 DNA sequence: TGTGCCAGCAGCCATAGACTAGCGGGGTTAGAGACCCAGTACTTC.

The gene calls are TRBV18 and TRBJ2-6, with D possibly matching TRBD1 (5 bases). The CDR3 extends over 16 amino acids. Trimming shortened V by 2 bases and J by 1 base, and 9 bases separated the two germline ends. Germline CDR1 is KGHSH and CDR2 is LQKENI. CDR3 in amino acids: CASSPWTTSGANVLTF. CDR3 DNA: TGTGCCAGCTCACCATGGACAACATCTGGGGCCAACGTCCTGACTTTC.

The table lists this clone with a count of one. The V call is TRBV3-1 (or the pseudogene TRBV3-2), the J call TRBJ2-1; TRBD1 is a possible D gene (6 bases). V lost 1 base and J 12 bases, leaving 13 bases between the germline ends. The CDR3 sequence is 13 residues long. Per the germline V gene, CDR1 is LGHDT and CDR2 is YNNKEL (reference sequence). CDR3 sequence: CASSQVGAGGQFF. CDR3 in DNA: TGTGCCAGCAGCCAAGTGGGGGCTGGTGGGCAGTTCTTC.

This chain uses TRBV29-1 with TRBJ2-1; 10 bases fit TRBD1. In germline, CDR1 is SQVTM, CDR2 ANQGSEA. The CDR3 spans 13 residues. The trim removed 6 bases at V and 2 bases at J, leaving 1 base unmatched. The CDR3 DNA reads as TGCAGCGTCGGACAGGGGGCCTACAATGAGCAGTTCTTC. It specifies CSVGQGAYNEQFF.

The chain links TRBV7-2 to TRBJ2-1, with D tentatively TRBD2 (5 bases). In germline, CDR1 is SGHTA, CDR2 FQGNSA. Trimming shortened V by 5 bases and J by 7 bases, and 12 bases separated the two germline ends. The CDR3 runs 13 residues. CDR3 sequence: CASSPRTRNEQFF. In DNA, the CDR3 is TGTGCCAGCAGCCCCCGAACTAGGAATGAGCAGTTCTTC.

The chain is built from TRBV6-6 and TRBJ1-4; D not resolved. The CDR3 runs 16 residues. V shed 2 bases and J shed 0 bases, with 10 bases lying between them. CDR1 is MNHNY, CDR2 SVGAGI, per germline (reference sequence). CDR3 sequence reads: CASSYPASATNEKLFF. CDR3 coding DNA: TGTGCCAGCAGTTACCCCGCGTCGGCAACTAATGAAAAACTGTTTTTT.

V and J are TRBV7-9 and TRBJ1-2; the D is unclear. The V gene lost 1 base and the J gene lost 6 bases, with 9 bases spanning the gap. Germline-derived CDR1 and CDR2 are SEHNR and FQNEAQ (reference sequence). CDR3 length equals 13 residues. The CDR3 region is CASSLGQKHGYTF. CDR3 nucleotides: TGTGCCAGCAGCTTAGGACAAAAACATGGCTACACCTTC. The variable domain in full, with the rest retrieved from reference TRBV7-9 and TRBJ1-2, is DTGVSQNPRHKITKRGQNVTFRCDPISEHNRLYWYRQTLGQGPEFLTYFQNEAQLEKSRLLSDRFSAERPKGSFSTLEIQRTEQGDSAMYLCASSLGQKHGYTFGSGTRLTVV.

This clone has only a few counts. The chain uses TRBV6-1 and TRBJ1-1; the D is unclear. Germline lookup yields CDR1 MNHNS and CDR2 SASEGT. V was shortened by 3 bases and J by 0 bases, with 5 bases between the two germline ends. The CDR3 runs 13 residues. The CDR3 is CASSDAVNTEAFF. As DNA, the CDR3 is TGTGCCAGCAGTGATGCGGTGAACACTGAAGCTTTCTTT.

V and J are TRBV13 and TRBJ1-6; D unclear. Germline V CDR1 and CDR2: PRHDT, FYEKMQ (reference sequence). This CDR3 is built from 15 residues. V lost 0 bases to trimming and J lost 12 bases, with 15 bases between them. Here the CDR3 reads CASSLGRGGSRPLHF. CDR3 bases: TGTGCCAGCAGCTTAGGCCGTGGAGGGAGTAGACCCCTCCACTTT.

This rearrangement joins TRBV29-1 to TRBJ2-2, with D possibly matching TRBD2 (5 bases). CDR3 length equals 14 residues. Trimming removed 4 bases at V and 1 base at J, with 10 bases between. Germline values: CDR1 SQVTM, CDR2 ANQGSEA. The CDR3: CSVGWERNTGELFF. CDR3 DNA: TGCAGCGTTGGGTGGGAGAGGAACACCGGGGAGCTGTTTTTT.

The rearrangement joins TRBV6-4 to TRBJ2-5, with a weak D call TRBD1 (5 bases). This CDR3 comprises 14 residues. Trimming left V 5 bases short and J 5 bases short, with 15 bases between. The germline V gene encodes CDR1 MRHNA and CDR2 SNTAGT. The CDR3 DNA is TGTGCCAGCAGTAAAACAGGATCGTCGGAGACCCAGTACTTC. The encoded protein is CASSKTGSSETQYF.

The V gene is TRBV15, the J gene TRBJ2-2, with D maybe TRBD1 (6 bases). The CDR3 totals 15 residues. The germline V gene has CDR1 LNHNV and CDR2 YYDKDF (reference sequence). The germline V and J ends were trimmed by 1 base and 5 bases, with 11 bases remaining between them. The CDR3 nucleotides are TGTGCCACCAGCAGAGCACGGGACATTACCGGGGAGCTGTTTTTT. Translated, it gives CATSRARDITGELFF.

Here the CDR3 DNA reads TGTGCCACTTCACAGGGGTCGTCTGAAGCTTTCTTT. Its translation: CATSQGSSEAFF. This rearrangement joins TRBV24-1 to TRBJ1-1; TRBD1 aligns across 7 bases. The CDR3 is made up of 12 amino acids. The J segment lost 6 bases and the V segment lost 10 bases, leaving 7 bases of the junction unmatched. Germline V gene sequence: CDR1 KGHDR, CDR2 SFDVKD.

The V and J genes are TRBV19 and TRBJ1-5, with a weak D call TRBD1 (5 bases). This CDR3 is built from 15 residues. CDR1 is LNHDA, CDR2 SQIVND, per germline (reference sequence). Trimming took 5 bases from V and 4 from J, leaving 15 bases between them. The DNA for the CDR3 is TGTGCCAGTAGTCCGACGGCAGGGAGGAATCAGCCCCAGCATTTT. Its protein is CASSPTAGRNQPQHF.